This is a list of T cell receptor beta chains from one sample in a study of blood T cell repertoires in COVID-19. Sequencing was performed with immunoSEQ multiplex PCR; in TCRdb, only in-frame clones are kept and a portion is missing. The data contain 37,000 or so clones, about 88% of them singletons. Sequenced: peripheral blood. Source of these receptors: a man in his 70s with acute or convalescent COVID-19. The CDR3 runs from the conserved cysteine through the conserved F or W. The D gene is left open where the match is weak. Rows may omit the clone size; those that give it use once, few, many or a size class.

TRBJ2-7,NA,TRBV10-3,TRBD2,TGTGCCATCAGTGAGTCGATGGGACTAGCCTACGAGCAGTACTTC,CAISESMGLAYEQYF
TRBJ1-1,once,TRBV12-3/TRBV12-4,NA,TGTGCCAGCAGGAACCGGGGGACTGAAGCTTTCTTT,CASRNRGTEAFF
TRBJ2-3,NA,TRBV5-6,TRBD1,TGTGCCAGCAGCTTGCCTCCGGGACAGGGTTTAGATACGCAGTATTTT,CASSLPPGQGLDTQYF
TRBJ2-3,NA,TRBV5-4,TRBD2,TGTGCCAGCAGCATGGAGCGGGAGGGCGCAGATACGCAGTATTTT,CASSMEREGADTQYF
TRBJ1-2,NA,TRBV5-6,TRBD1,TGTGCCAGCAGCTTGTGGGACAGGGGGGGAGGCTACACCTTC,CASSLWDRGGGYTF
TRBJ2-1,NA,TRBV10-2,NA,TGCGCCAGCAGGCCACAAACAGGGAGCTCCTACAATGAGCAGTTCTTC,CASRPQTGSSYNEQFF
TRBJ2-2,once,TRBV5-1,NA,TGCGCCAGCAGCTTTCCTTCCCTCCCCGGGGAGCTGTTTTTT,CASSFPSLPGELFF
TRBJ2-5,NA,TRBV7-2,TRBD2,TGTGCCAGCAGCTCCGACGGGGGGGAGACCCAGTACTTC,CASSSDGGETQYF
TRBJ1-4,NA,TRBV4-1,NA,TGCGCCAGCAGCCAAGTGAGAACAGGGAATGAAAAACTGTTTTTT,CASSQVRTGNEKLFF
TRBJ1-1,NA,TRBV6-2/TRBV6-3,NA,TGTGCCAGCAGCTCCGTGGGGGGACTTATGAACACTGAAGCTTTCTTT,CASSSVGGLMNTEAFF
TRBJ1-5,NA,TRBV7-8,TRBD1,TGTGCCAGCAGCGTGGACAGGGGGGGCCAGCCCCAGCATTTT,CASSVDRGGQPQHF
TRBJ2-7,NA,TRBV6-4,NA,TGTGCCAGCAGTACCCCCCCAGCGGGCTACGAGCAGTACTTC,CASSTPPAGYEQYF
TRBJ2-7,once,TRBV6-1,TRBD2,TGTGCCAGCAGTGAATTTCGGTCTAGCGGGAACTACGAGCAGTACTTC,CASSEFRSSGNYEQYF
TRBJ1-5,once,TRBV16,NA,TGTGCCAGCAGCCTTTCGTGGGACAACAATCAGCCCCAGCATTTT,CASSLSWDNNQPQHF
TRBJ2-1,once,TRBV3-1/TRBV3-2,TRBD2,TGTGCCAGCAGCCAAGAAGAGGGTACTAGCGGGGGCCCTAATGAGCAGTTCTTC,CASSQEEGTSGGPNEQFF
TRBJ1-5,NA,TRBV20-1,TRBD1,TGCAGTGCTAGTGGACCAGGGGGAAATCAGCCCCAGCATTTT,CSASGPGGNQPQHF
TRBJ1-4,NA,TRBV5-1,TRBD1,TGCGCCAGCAGCCAAGACAGGGTCGGGGAAAAACTGTTTTTT,CASSQDRVGEKLFF
TRBJ1-2,NA,TRBV6-5,TRBD1,TGTGCCAGCTTTGACAGGGGAAATGGCTACACCTTC,CASFDRGNGYTF
TRBJ1-4,NA,TRBV5-4,TRBD1,TGTGCCAGCAGCCCTCCGGGACAGTCTAATGAAAAACTGTTTTTT,CASSPPGQSNEKLFF
TRBJ1-4,NA,TRBV28,NA,TGTGCCAGCAGTCCCCGACGGACTGCAACTAATGAAAAACTGTTTTTT,CASSPRRTATNEKLFF
TRBJ2-1,NA,TRBV7-2,NA,TGTGCCAGCAGCTTAGCCGACAGCTCCTACAATGAGCAGTTCTTC,CASSLADSSYNEQFF
TRBJ1-1,NA,TRBV30,NA,TGTGCCATAATAAAGAACACTGAAGCTTTCTTT,CAIIKNTEAFF
TRBJ1-1,NA,TRBV4-2,NA,TGTGCCAGCAGCCAAGATGGGAAGGGGACTGTCACTGAAGCTTTCTTT,CASSQDGKGTVTEAFF
TRBJ1-3,NA,TRBV7-2,NA,TGTGCCAGCAGCCCAGACTCTGGAAACACCATATATTTT,CASSPDSGNTIYF
TRBJ2-7,NA,TRBV25-1,NA,TGTGCCAGCAGCCCCAGCCGAGACCGACAACAGTACTTC,CASSPSRDRQQYF
TRBJ1-4,NA,TRBV16,NA,TGTGCCAGCAGCCTTCAGGCGGGGGTCAATGAAAAACTGTTTTTT,CASSLQAGVNEKLFF
TRBJ1-4,NA,TRBV6-6,NA,TGTGCCAGCAGTTACTCGAGGGGGAATGAAAAACTGTTTTTT,CASSYSRGNEKLFF
TRBJ1-5,NA,TRBV19,NA,TGTGCCAGTAGTACGACATTTTCATATAGCAATCAGCCCCAGCATTTT,CASSTTFSYSNQPQHF
TRBJ2-3,NA,TRBV11-2,TRBD1,TGTGCCAGCAGCCAGACAGGGTTAGTTAGGGATACGCAGTATTTT,CASSQTGLVRDTQYF
TRBJ2-3,NA,TRBV5-8,NA,TGTGCCAGCAGCTTGGGCAGATCCAGCACAGATACGCAGTATTTT,CASSLGRSSTDTQYF
TRBJ2-1,NA,TRBV6-5,TRBD2,TGTGCCAGCAGCCTAGCGGCGTCCTACAATGAGCAGTTCTTC,CASSLAASYNEQFF
TRBJ2-7,NA,TRBV20-1,TRBD2,TGCAGTGCTAGTTCCGGACTAGAGGGCGAGCAGTACTTC,CSASSGLEGEQYF
TRBJ1-1,NA,TRBV5-6,TRBD1,TGTGCCAGCAGCTACAGGACAGGTTCGGTGTGGACTTTCTTT,CASSYRTGSVWTFF
TRBJ1-4,NA,TRBV7-6,NA,TGTGCCAGCAGCTTAAGAGGCGGTGAAAAACTGTTTTTT,CASSLRGGEKLFF
TRBJ1-4,NA,TRBV18,TRBD1,TGTGCCAGCTCACCAATTGCGTGGACAGGTACCTCAACTAATGAAAAACTGTTTTTT,CASSPIAWTGTSTNEKLFF
TRBJ2-1,NA,TRBV4-3,TRBD2,TGCGCCAGCAGCCCGACTAGCGGGGCCTACAATGAGCAGTTCTTC,CASSPTSGAYNEQFF
TRBJ1-2,NA,TRBV27,NA,TGTGCCAGCAGTTTATCCGCCCAGGGTATAGGTGGCTACACCTTC,CASSLSAQGIGGYTF
TRBJ1-1,NA,TRBV6-1,NA,TGTGCCAGCAGTGAAGCGGGGGGGGCGGAGAACACTGAAGCTTTCTTT,CASSEAGGAENTEAFF
TRBJ1-5,NA,TRBV30,NA,TGTGCCTGGAGCAGGGCCGGCAATCAGCCCCAGCATTTT,CAWSRAGNQPQHF
TRBJ1-2,NA,TRBV7-9,NA,TGTGCCAGCAGCTCAACAGCCTATGGCTACACCTTC,CASSSTAYGYTF
TRBJ1-5,NA,TRBV6-2/TRBV6-3,NA,TGTGCCAGCAGCAGCAGGGCGAGCAATCAGCCCCAGCATTTT,CASSSRASNQPQHF
TRBJ2-3,NA,TRBV9,TRBD2,TGTGCCAGCAGTATAGGAGCGGGGTACACAGATACGCAGTATTTT,CASSIGAGYTDTQYF
TRBJ1-3,NA,TRBV30,TRBD1,TGTGCCTGCTCCTCAGGGGGAGGAAACACCATATATTTT,CACSSGGGNTIYF
TRBJ1-3,NA,TRBV19,NA,TGTGCCAGTAGCCTTAATACGGTCGGGGGAAACACCATATATTTT,CASSLNTVGGNTIYF
TRBJ2-7,once,TRBV5-1,TRBD1,TGCGCCAGCAGCTTGGTGCAGGGGGCTGGTTACGAGCAGTACTTC,CASSLVQGAGYEQYF
TRBJ1-2,NA,TRBV4-2,NA,TGTGCCAGCAGCCAAGATAGTCAGGGACTGGTCTATGGCTACACCTTC,CASSQDSQGLVYGYTF
TRBJ2-1,NA,TRBV18,TRBD2,TGTGCCAGCTCGATCACTAGCGAGGAGCAGTTCTTC,CASSITSEEQFF
TRBJ1-2,few,TRBV10-3,NA,TGTGCCATCAGAACCCAGGGCGACTATGGCTACACCTTC,CAIRTQGDYGYTF